Below are 3 T cell receptor beta chains sequenced from a single sample in a study of cytomegalovirus exposure and HLA in healthy donors. PCR involved 60 Vbeta and 13 Jbeta primers. The assay was immunoSEQ multiplex PCR, and TCRdb's table has in-frame clones only and misses some. The table shows 90,000 to 120,000 clones, with approximately 77% occurring only once. The sample consisted of PBMCs. Every receptor here comes from a male donor in good health and CMV-seropositive.

The V call is TRBV6-1, the J call TRBJ1-4; 8 bases fit TRBD1. Germline V gene lookup returns CDR1 MNHNS and CDR2 SASEGT. V lost 1 base and J lost 8; bases outside the gene matches: 9. The CDR3 has 16 residues. CDR3 protein: CASSEESGTGQEKLFF. DNA of the CDR3: TGTGCCAGCAGTGAAGAGTCGGGGACAGGTCAAGAAAAACTGTTTTTT.

The chain links TRBV6-1 to TRBJ1-1; D possibly corresponds to TRBD1 (6 bases). V was trimmed by 5 bases and J by 4 bases, leaving 14 bases between them. The CDR3 sequence is 14 residues long. From germline, CDR1 is MNHNS and CDR2 SASEGT. The CDR3 loop is CASSSRGFGTEAFF. CDR3 nucleotides: TGTGCCAGCAGTAGCAGGGGATTCGGCACTGAAGCTTTCTTT.

This clone was recorded a few times. The rearrangement joins TRBV19 to TRBJ1-5; TRBD1 matches 10 bases. The germline gives CDR1 LNHDA, CDR2 SQIVND (reference sequence). Trimming cost V 4 bases and J 3 bases; bases outside gene matches: 3. The CDR3 length is 15 residues. The CDR3 region is CASSTRQGANQPQHF. For the CDR3, the DNA is TGTGCCAGTAGTACTAGACAGGGGGCCAATCAGCCCCAGCATTTT.